Below are 20 T cell receptor beta chains sequenced from a single sample in a study of blood T cells in healthy people across ages. Using a J-beta primer mix together with a sample-barcoded 5' primer, a second PCR was run for roughly 7 to 12 cycles. One entry per CDR3 protein, called by TCRdb with MiXCR from the 5' RACE reads. The table includes fewer than 2,000,000 distinct CDR3 sequences, about two fifths detected once. Sequencing was done on a sample of blood. The receptors derive from a human donor in good health.

This clonotype was observed a few times. The chain links TRBV9 to TRBJ2-1; D is perhaps TRBD2 (7 bases). The germline V gene has CDR1 SGDLS and CDR2 YYNGEE. This CDR3 is 16 amino acids long. Trimming took 4 bases from V and 0 from J, leaving 14 bases between them. In DNA form, the CDR3 reads TGTGCCAGCAGCACTGGGGGCGGGAGCTCCTACAATGAGCAGTTCTTC. Protein: CASSTGGGSSYNEQFF.

This clonotype was counted once. This chain joins TRBV7-2 and TRBJ2-2; tentative D call: TRBD1 (6 bases). V was trimmed by 5 bases and J by 8 bases, leaving 15 bases between them. The CDR3 is 14 residues long. Looked up from germline, CDR1 is SGHTA and CDR2 is FQGNSA. CDR3 in DNA: TGTGCCAGCAGCCCTAGACAGGTTAAAGGGGAGCTGTTTTTT. Its translation is CASSPRQVKGELFF.

This clonotype was seen only a few times. This chain connects TRBV28 to TRBJ2-4; D is possibly TRBD1 or TRBD2 (6 bases each). V gave up 1 base and J gave up 13 bases, with 20 bases separating them. The CDR3 extends over 15 amino acids. Per the germline V gene, CDR1 is MDHEN and CDR2 is SYDVKM. The CDR3 spells CASSLFGGRIQEQYF. The CDR3 DNA sequence: TGTGCCAGCAGTTTATTCGGGGGCCGGATTCAGGAGCAGTACTTC.

In DNA form, the CDR3 reads TGCGCCAGCAGCCAGGACGACAGGGAGCCGGGAACAGATACGCAGTATTTT. Translated: CASSQDDREPGTDTQYF. The J gene is TRBJ2-3, the V gene TRBV4-1; 7 positions match TRBD1. This CDR3 is 17 amino acids long. The ends lost 3 bases at V and 3 bases at J; junction bases unmatched: 12. Germline lookup yields CDR1 MGHRA and CDR2 YSYEKL.

V usage is TRBV15 and J usage is TRBJ2-2; maybe TRBD1 (6 bases). Germline assignment: CDR1 LNHNV and CDR2 YYDKDF (reference sequence). V lost 1 base to trimming and J lost 0 bases, with 12 bases between them. The CDR3 consists of 17 residues. The CDR3 DNA sequence: TGTGCCACCAGCAGAGCCAGGGGCGCTTCGAACACCGGGGAGCTGTTTTTT. Amino acids: CATSRARGASNTGELFF.

This clonotype has just a few counts. This chain links TRBV7-2 with TRBJ2-1, with a tentative D call TRBD1 (7 bases). Germline V gene lookup returns CDR1 SGHTA and CDR2 FQGNSA. Trimming took 1 base from V and 3 from J, leaving 13 bases between them. CDR3 size: 16 residues. CDR3 amino acids: CASSLGGGGGYNEQFF. The CDR3 nucleotides are TGTGCCAGCAGCTTAGGTGGAGGGGGCGGCTACAATGAGCAGTTCTTC. Full variable domain (rest looked up from reference TRBV7-2 and TRBJ2-1): GAGVSQSPSNKVTEKGKDVELRCDPISGHTALYWYRQSLGQGLEFLIYFQGNSAPDKSGLPSDRFSAERTGGSVSTLTIQRTQQEDSAVYLCASSLGGGGGYNEQFFGPGTRLTVL.

The chain has TRBV7-9 and TRBJ2-1; D is perhaps TRBD1 or TRBD2 (7 bases each). The V end was cut by 0 bases, the J end by 4 bases, with 22 bases between. CDR3 size: 19 residues. CDR1 and CDR2 (germline): SEHNR, FQNEAQ (reference sequence). The DNA of the CDR3 is TGTGCCAGCAGCTTAGCGAAAACGGGGGGCAGGGGGACTTACAATGAGCAGTTCTTC. Its translation is CASSLAKTGGRGTYNEQFF. The entire variable domain, with the rest obtained from reference TRBV7-9 and TRBJ2-1, is as follows: DTGVSQNPRHKITKRGQNVTFRCDPISEHNRLYWYRQTLGQGPEFLTYFQNEAQLEKSRLLSDRFSAERPKGSFSTLEIQRTEQGDSAMYLCASSLAKTGGRGTYNEQFFGPGTRLTVL.

This clonotype was recorded a few times. The V gene is TRBV7-3, the J gene TRBJ2-5; 8 bases match TRBD2. V shed 1 base, J shed 4 bases, and the junction held 5 bases outside the gene matches. CDR1 is SGHTA and CDR2 is FQGTGA in the germline V gene. CDR3 length: 15 amino acids. CDR3 sequence reads: CASSLIGGAGETQYF. CDR3 sequence (DNA): TGTGCCAGCAGCTTAATCGGGGGGGCAGGAGAGACCCAGTACTTC.

The chain joins TRBV4-3 to TRBJ2-5; 12 bases are a match to TRBD1. This CDR3 is 16 amino acids long. Germline trimming cut 1 base from V and 11 bases from J; bases unmatched to any gene: 11. Germline V gene sequence: CDR1 LGHNA, CDR2 YSLEER. This CDR3 is CASSQGRPGQGAIQYF. The CDR3 nucleotides are TGCGCCAGCAGCCAAGGAAGACCGGGACAGGGGGCAATTCAGTACTTC.

The chain recombines TRBV5-1 with TRBJ2-3, with D perhaps assigned TRBD1 or TRBD2 (5 bases each). CDR1 and CDR2 from the germline V gene are SGHRS and YFSETQ. CDR3 size: 14 residues. V lost 2 bases and J lost 3, with 10 bases in between. The CDR3 here is CASSFGDGTDTQYF. In nucleotides, the CDR3 is TGCGCCAGCAGCTTCGGGGACGGGACAGATACGCAGTATTTT.

CDR3 in amino acids: CSVAKDRGNYGYTF. In nucleotides, the CDR3 is TGCAGCGTTGCAAAGGACAGGGGAAACTATGGCTACACCTTC. The chain recombines TRBV29-1 with TRBJ1-2, with TRBD1 matching over 9 bases. Unmatched junction bases numbered 5, after V lost 4 bases and J lost 2 bases. The CDR3 spans 14 residues. Germline CDR1 is SQVTM and CDR2 is ANQGSEA.

The J gene is TRBJ2-3, the V gene TRBV27, with a weak D call TRBD2 (5 bases). This CDR3 comprises 13 residues. The germline V gene has CDR1 MNHEY and CDR2 SMNVEV (reference sequence). V was shortened by 0 bases and J by 8 bases, with 9 bases between the two germline ends. The CDR3 coding sequence is TGTGCCAGCAGTTTATCGAGAGGAGGTACGCAGTATTTT. It yields the protein CASSLSRGGTQYF.

The chain combines TRBV6-5 with TRBJ2-1; TRBD2 is a possible D gene (5 bases). Trimming shortened V by 7 bases and J by 8 bases, and 9 bases separated the two germline ends. The CDR3 length is 11 residues. CDR1 and CDR2 from the germline V gene are MNHEY and SVGAGI. The CDR3 DNA sequence: TGTGCCAGCATACGGGGATATGAGCAGTTCTTC. This gives the protein CASIRGYEQFF.

There are a few counts of this clonotype. The chain joins TRBV25-1 to TRBJ1-1, with a weak D call TRBD1 (6 bases). Trimming pared 2 bases from V and 1 base from J, leaving 11 bases between. The germline gives CDR1 MGHDK, CDR2 SYGVNS. CDR3 size: 15 residues. The CDR3 region is CASSEGNRANTEAFF. CDR3 coding DNA: TGTGCCAGCAGTGAAGGTAACAGGGCGAACACTGAAGCTTTCTTT.

This clonotype was seen just once. V and J are TRBV7-2 and TRBJ1-4; D may be TRBD1 (5 bases). Germline V gene lookup returns CDR1 SGHTA and CDR2 FQGNSA. CDR3 length: 14 residues. Deletions cut 5 bases from V and 8 bases from J, with 15 bases between. The CDR3 spells CASSQFSGDEKLFF. The CDR3 nucleotides read TGTGCCAGCAGCCAATTCAGTGGGGACGAAAAACTGTTTTTT.

This clonotype was counted many times. The genes are TRBV29-1 and TRBJ2-3, with 10 bases identical to TRBD1. The junction had 6 bases not matched to a gene; V was cut back by 7 bases and J by 5 bases. The CDR3 loop spans 13 amino acids. Germline CDR1 SQVTM, CDR2 ANQGSEA. CDR3 sequence: CSADRGRRDTQYF. CDR3 nucleotides: TGCAGCGCCGACAGGGGGCGTCGAGATACGCAGTATTTT.

The chain recombines TRBV5-1 with TRBJ2-5, with D possibly being TRBD2 (5 bases). The germline CDR1 and CDR2 sequences are SGHRS and YFSETQ. V gave up 6 bases and J gave up 2 bases, with 14 bases separating them. The CDR3 is made up of 14 amino acids. The CDR3 loop reads CASTSIGGQETQYF. CDR3 coding DNA: TGCGCCAGCACCTCAATAGGAGGACAAGAGACCCAGTACTTC.

The chain has TRBV29-1 and TRBJ2-5; 7 nucleotides match TRBD1. Germline values: CDR1 SQVTM, CDR2 ANQGSEA. CDR3 size: 13 residues. With V trimmed by 6 bases and J by 3 bases, 7 bases remained unmatched. CDR3 nucleotide sequence: TGCAGCGTAGAGGGAGACAGGGAAGAGACCCAGTACTTC. Its translation is CSVEGDREETQYF.

The chain links TRBV7-3 to TRBJ2-1; D unresolved. V was shortened by 4 bases and J by 9 bases, with 10 bases between the two germline ends. Germline assignment: CDR1 SGHTA and CDR2 FQGTGA. The CDR3 spans 12 residues. The CDR3 sequence is CASSSNGPEQFF. The CDR3 DNA follows: TGTGCCAGCAGCTCTAATGGACCTGAGCAGTTCTTC.

Only a few counts were recorded for this clonotype. J is TRBJ2-7 and V is TRBV12-3 or TRBV12-4, with D hard to call. This CDR3 contains 15 residues. V lost 3 bases and J lost 0, with 12 bases in between. The CDR3 loop reads CASSFQPASSYEQYF. Here the CDR3 DNA reads TGTGCCAGCAGTTTTCAGCCCGCTAGCTCCTACGAGCAGTACTTC.